This T cell receptor beta chain was documented in a study of identical twins. MiXCR, run by TCRdb on the 5' RACE reads, gives a single entry per CDR3 protein. The table lists about 190,000 distinct CDR3 sequences, approximately 15% of them singletons. V was pared by 5 bases and J by 7 bases, with 17 bases between. CDR3 length: 13 residues. CDR1 and CDR2 (germline): SQVTM, ANQGSEA. The sample was also linked to a second study, of T cells expressing NK-cell markers. That work adds: Eight donors were sequenced, of whom seven were HCMV-seropositive, while the remaining one was HCMV-seronegative.

Sequences were obtained from CD8+ T cells sorted from blood. This rearrangement joins TRBV29-1 to TRBJ1-2; D remains ambiguous. The source of this sequence is a woman aged 18-29 years in good health. The CDR3 bases are TGCAGCGTTAAATTGGCTGGTTTTTCTGGCTACACCTTC. Translated, it gives CSVKLAGFSGYTF.